The sequence of this TCR beta chain was determined in a study of cytomegalovirus exposure and HLA in healthy donors (dated by TCRdb to about 2017). About the full investigation: According to an earlier analysis of several hundred of the donors, about 179 million T cells yielded 100 million or so unique TCR beta sequences and about 280 Gb of sequence data. Around 320 gigabases of sequencing data and approximately 85 million unique TCR sequences were included in an early release covering several hundred HLA-typed donors. Of the roughly 400 genotyped donors, 81% fell in the genetic ancestry cluster associated with self-reported Caucasian donors. The study was designed to test whether signatures of past pathogen exposure could be identified by cataloging public T cell receptors. The study profiled the T cell repertoires of hundreds of subjects by immunosequencing and related them to cytomegalovirus serostatus. A separate validation cohort of over 95 different subjects was used in addition to the approximately 700-subject first cohort. High-throughput TCR immunosequencing, statistical association of individual TCRs with disease status, and machine learning were combined to predict cytomegalovirus infection status. A later analysis re-analyzed previously published TCR beta repertoires from roughly 690 donors and added high-resolution HLA genotyping to study TCR occurrence patterns. Rather than using new phenotypic data, the later analysis identified candidate immune exposures from TCR beta sequences and from how often those sequences occurred across donors. An earlier analysis of some 600 of the donors applied high-throughput TCR beta sequencing to assess whether each TCR beta V gene segment acted as functional or pseudogenic. Donor age, sex, ethnicity and CMV serostatus were collected together with the repertoire data. A later genetic analysis used genome-wide SNP genotypes for about 55% of the 666 donors, treating that subset as a discovery cohort. Every repertoire in the discovery cohort had been generated on one and the same sequencing platform. Both class I and class II loci were covered by HLA typing, at four-digit resolution. The number of donors typed differed by locus, with about 620-630 for A, B, C, DRB1 and DQB1, 522 for DQA1, over 600 for DPA1, and roughly 450 for DPB1. Four to six DR-DQ haplotypes were handled as single units for association and clustering because linkage in the cohort was strong. Across 398 genotyped donors of the cohort, an average of about 250,000 unique TCR beta nucleotide sequences per donor were sequenced, and approximately 19% of those sequences were non-productive. Broader findings and caveats from the paper: Compared with the roughly 700-donor mean, donors in an Asian-associated ancestry cluster had fewer N-insertions in productive TCRs, according to a later genetic analysis. In a later analysis, several top co-occurrence clusters were reported to appear linked to parvovirus B19, influenza, CMV and Epstein-Barr virus. A further reported finding was that TCR beta sequences accurately predicted the HLA-A and HLA-B alleles for most subjects in the first cohort. Because the 87-base-pair reads could not distinguish some IMGT-functional V segments, including TRBV6-2 and TRBV6-3, those segments were excluded. A few of the identified cytomegalovirus-associated TCR beta chains were confirmed in vitro to be specific for cytomegalovirus antigens. In this cohort, only TCR beta chains were sequenced, and detectable features were limited by the absence of alpha or paired-chain data. A total of 150 or so TCR beta chains were listed by the study as associated with cytomegalovirus. In a later analysis, some 18,000 TCR beta sequences were associated with specific HLA alleles at a false discovery rate of 0.05. A later analysis found that most CMV-associated TCR beta chains appeared HLA-restricted, with HLA associations seemingly driven largely by CMV exposure. Across donors, most TCR sequences were observed very rarely, whereas some public TCRs were present in many individuals. Sequencing depth was assumed to be roughly uniform across donors in the presence/absence analyses, though that assumption may not hold. In an earlier analysis of fewer than 750 of the donors, most TCR beta V segments were observed in productive rearrangements about 87% or about 30% of the time, broadly matching IMGT annotations. When HLA alleles, especially DR and DQ, strongly co-occurred, attributing TCR associations to individual alleles was difficult. The earlier analysis of approximately 540 of the donors excluded some 16 rarely observed V segments, including chromosome 9 orphons, because counts were too low. HLA typing was unavailable for some donors at each locus, so association tests used only the typed subset. In a later analysis, TCR association rates were found to vary across HLA loci, with the most associated TCRs seen for DRB1 alleles and the fewest for HLA-C alleles. The classifier was reported to diagnose cytomegalovirus status with high specificity and sensitivity in both the original cohort and the validation cohort. V-gene and J-gene trimming of TCR beta chains was associated with a missense DCLRE1C variant in a later genetic analysis, and the association was replicated in an independent cohort. The only immune exposure information available for the cohort was CMV serostatus. A cluster of highly shared sequence variants was judged likely to be a technical artifact of the sequencing pipeline. Compared with equally common non-associated chains, HLA-associated TCR beta chains in a later analysis were more clonally expanded and had lower generation probabilities. Linkage disequilibrium might explain the correlated functional status among segregating V segments, but an unknown experimental factor could not be excluded. The authors suggested that the approach could potentially be generalized to other disease states and immunological phenotypes.

Taking its sample share into account, this clone is medium-sized (0.01 to 0.1%). Its antigen is not yet known. Base quality data are lacking; no much larger clone is found one base away. The germline V gene provides CDR1 MGHRA and CDR2 YSYEKL. The germline V end is reduced by 1 base and the J end by 5 bases; junction bases left unmatched: 9. Reading from cysteine to phenylalanine, the CDR3 counts 16 amino acids. Only the CDR3 portion is preserved as DNA: 48 bases, with reading frame beginning at the first base. To prepare the library, the immunoSEQ multiplex PCR assay was applied. The multiplex PCR relied on a mix of 60 forward primers for TCR Vbeta segments and 13 reverse primers for TCR Jbeta segments. A multiplex PCR assay on genomic DNA amplified the CDR3 region of rearranged TCR beta genes. Amplified TCR beta libraries were sequenced as 87-base-pair reads on the Illumina HiSeq System. Per the original workflow: Across the 500 to 850 repertoires, a later analysis counted some 81 million unique TCR beta chains, 9.5 million to 13 million of which were shared by at least two donors. Raw reads were error-corrected and collapsed into unique sequences with a nearest-neighbor algorithm that merged closely related sequences to remove PCR and sequencing errors. To assign V, D and J gene segments, CDR3 sequences were aligned to IMGT reference sequences. For a sequence to be retained, a match of at least six nucleotides to both a V gene segment and a J gene segment was required. Rearrangements were called productive when the CDR3 lacked stop codons and stayed in frame with V and J; all others were non-productive. Following IMGT convention, CDR3 was defined as the stretch from the second conserved V-encoded cysteine to the conserved J-encoded phenylalanine. The earlier analysis of 587 of the donors excluded sequences that lacked an unambiguous match to a single V gene segment. In an earlier analysis of several hundred of the donors, a V segment was called functional when productive rearrangements were above 56.7%, and segregating when the standard deviation between donors exceeded 5%. A statistical classification framework was built to diagnose cytomegalovirus status from the catalog of TCR beta chain sequences. In a later analysis, TCR nucleotide sequences were compared against IMGT/GENE-DB human TR gene sequences so that V and J genes could be assigned. In a later analysis, CDR3 sequences and most-parsimonious VDJ recombination scenarios were assigned using the TCRdist pipeline. In a later analysis, each TCR beta chain was defined by its CDR3 amino acid sequence together with its V-gene family, and reads without a unique V-gene family were excluded. To address suspected cross-contamination and a sequencing artifact, a later analysis removed 592 highly shared, low-generation-probability nucleotide sequences. A later analysis calculated a clonal expansion index for each public chain from normalized within-repertoire ranks of inferred template counts. A later analysis computed generation probabilities with a VDJ recombination model fitted to out-of-frame rearrangements, and checked the results against IGoR. Hypergeometric tests were used in a later analysis to score TCR-TCR, TCR-HLA and TCR-CMV co-occurrence, with a repertoire-size bias correction applied to the TCR pairs. A later analysis estimated false discovery rates by permuting HLA or CMV assignments 20 times. A later analysis grouped co-occurring TCRs with DBSCAN, adding TCRdist sequence similarity when clustering within HLA-allele-positive subsets. Co-occurrence clustering excluded repertoires with fewer than 30,000 or more than 120,000 public chains, plus five with anomalous nucleotide sharing. TCRdb mirrors the immuneACCESS table, restricted to in-frame sequences. Some clones are absent from its copies; in checked studies, under half trace to an unresolved V gene, and the reason for the others is unknown. D and trimming were read from the DNA, whereas the V and J calls and clone size are those reported in that table. This sample is represented by 14,000 or so clones; 55% to 75% of them were singletons. In total, the top ten clones hold around a sixth of the sample.

The cohort comprised under 700 healthy bone marrow donors. Cohort members were all nominally healthy when sampled, although unrecorded immune exposures were likely present. The donor was CMV seropositive and was included in the group of 290 or so seropositive cohort members. Each donor provided a peripheral blood sample, and peripheral blood mononuclear cells were used for TCR beta sequencing. The Qiagen DNeasy Blood Extraction Kit was used to extract genomic DNA from the blood cell samples. The rearranged segments are TRBV4-1 and TRBJ2-7; 9 nucleotides in the junction match TRBD2. The source material was PBMCs. This receptor was identified in a woman aged 50 to 60 in good health and CMV-seropositive. CDR3 sequence: CASSQVFRGRVNEQYF. The bases read TGCGCCAGCAGCCAAGTCTTTCGCGGGAGGGTGAACGAGCAGTACTTC.